The entry below describes one T cell receptor (beta chain). What it recognizes is unknown. This entry comes from a study of T cell repertoires in cytomegalovirus infection. Using its own MiXCR run on the reads, TCRdb lists one record per CDR3 protein. The sample carries approximately 910,000 distinct CDR3 sequences, about a third recorded once. From germline, CDR1 is MNHNY and CDR2 SVGAGI (reference sequence). This CDR3 contains 13 residues. Trimming removed 0 bases from V and 9 bases from J; junction bases left unmatched: 1. The starting material was cultured CD8+ T cells from PBMCs, obtained from culture after CMV antigen stimulation. V is TRBV6-6 and J is TRBJ2-1, with 8 bases identical to TRBD2. This receptor was obtained from a human donor in good health (CMV status not recorded). Some clones in this sample may be carry-over from other donors' samples. DNA of the CDR3: TGTGCCAGCAGTTACTCCGGGGGGGCTGAGCAGTTCTTC. Translated: CASSYSGGAEQFF.